These T cell receptor beta chains were read from a single sample in a study of OX40 agonist ivuxolimab in advanced cancers. Produced via immunoSEQ multiplex PCR; TCRdb's table is partial and in-frame only. Among 55,000 to 75,000 clones, about nine tenths were seen once, and the ten largest hold just under 25%. The specimen comprised CD4+ or CD8+ T cells sorted from blood, sampled in a trial of the OX40 agonist ivuxolimab. All receptors come from an adult with an advanced solid tumor such as melanoma, head and neck, liver or kidney cancer. Each CDR3 is given without its conserved first and last residue.

>13|TRBV29-1|TRBJ2-3
SVLNLAGTTDTQY
>13|TRBV5-6|TRBJ2-5
ASSLAGGRQETQY
>7|TRBV29-1|TRBJ1-1
SVGREAF
>12|TRBV10-1|TRBJ1-2
ASSTLGQGDGYT
>14|TRBV6-6|TRBJ2-5
ASTQAPSGSVETQY
>12|TRBV6-5|TRBJ2-2
ASSPGLNTGELF
>10|TRBV11-3|TRBJ2-5
ASSRIGETQY
>13|TRBV7-9|TRBJ2-1
ASSSLREYHNEQF
>17|TRBV11-2|TRBJ2-1
ASSLYPMGASGLYNEQF
>13|TRBV19|TRBJ1-1
ASSMGRGSNTEAF
>12|TRBV19|TRBJ1-1
ASSPVTTFSEAF
>13|TRBV4-1|TRBJ1-2
ASSQETGWNYGYT
>13|TRBV7-9|TRBJ2-3
ASRTSVFDTDTQY
>14|TRBV19|TRBJ2-1
ASSITGQGQGNEQF
>13|TRBV7-9|TRBJ1-1
ASRDREGMNTEAF
>14|TRBV21-1|TRBJ2-6
ASPKGPSSGANVLT
>13|TRBV11-2|TRBJ2-7
ASSLAGGAYYEQY
>13|TRBV4-3|TRBJ2-7
ASSQVWTGPYEQY
>10|TRBV27|TRBJ2-7
ASSFDRREQY